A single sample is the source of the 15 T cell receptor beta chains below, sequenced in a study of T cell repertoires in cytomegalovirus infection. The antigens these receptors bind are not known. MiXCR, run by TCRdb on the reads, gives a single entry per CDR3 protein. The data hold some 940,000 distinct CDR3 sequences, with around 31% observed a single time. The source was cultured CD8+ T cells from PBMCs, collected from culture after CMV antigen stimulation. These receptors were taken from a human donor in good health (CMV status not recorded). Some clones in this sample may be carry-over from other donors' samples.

The CDR3 here is CSARDRPPGQGAYGYTF. DNA for the CDR3: TGCAGTGCTAGAGATCGTCCTCCGGGACAGGGGGCATACGGCTACACCTTC. The chain is built from TRBV20-1 and TRBJ1-2, with 12 bases lining up with TRBD1. This CDR3 spans 17 amino acids. Trimming took 0 bases from V and 8 from J; bases not matched to a gene: 13. Looked up from germline, CDR1 is DFQATT and CDR2 is SNEGSKA (reference sequence).

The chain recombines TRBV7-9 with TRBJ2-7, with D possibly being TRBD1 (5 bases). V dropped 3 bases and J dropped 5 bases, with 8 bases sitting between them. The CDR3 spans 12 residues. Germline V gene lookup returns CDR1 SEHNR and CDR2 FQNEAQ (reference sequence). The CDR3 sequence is CASSFKGHEQYV. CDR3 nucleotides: TGTGCCAGCAGCTTCAAGGGGCACGAGCAGTACGTC.

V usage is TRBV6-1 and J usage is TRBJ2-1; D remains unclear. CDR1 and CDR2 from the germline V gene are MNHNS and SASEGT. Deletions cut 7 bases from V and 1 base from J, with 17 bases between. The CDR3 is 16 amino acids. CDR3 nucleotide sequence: TGTGCCAGCAATAGGCCGGCAGGCCCTTCCTACAATGAGCAGTTCTTC. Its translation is CASNRPAGPSYNEQFF.

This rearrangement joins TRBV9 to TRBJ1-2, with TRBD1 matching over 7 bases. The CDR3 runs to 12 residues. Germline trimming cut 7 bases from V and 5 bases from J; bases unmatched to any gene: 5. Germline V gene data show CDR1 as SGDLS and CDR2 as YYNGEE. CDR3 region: CASLGTAYGYTF. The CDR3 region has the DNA TGTGCCAGCCTTGGGACAGCTTATGGCTACACCTTC.

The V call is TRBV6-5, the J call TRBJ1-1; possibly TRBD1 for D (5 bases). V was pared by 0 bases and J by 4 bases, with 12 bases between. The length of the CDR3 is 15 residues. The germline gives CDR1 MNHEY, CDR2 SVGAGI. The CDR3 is CASSYSQGFGTEAFF. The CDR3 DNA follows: TGTGCCAGCAGTTACTCGCAGGGTTTCGGCACTGAAGCTTTCTTT.

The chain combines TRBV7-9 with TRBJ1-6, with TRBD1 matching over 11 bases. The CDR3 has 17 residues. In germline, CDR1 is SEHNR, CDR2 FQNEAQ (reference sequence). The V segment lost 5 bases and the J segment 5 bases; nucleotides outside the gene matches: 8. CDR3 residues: CASSPRDRGFDNSPLHF. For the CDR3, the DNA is TGTGCCAGCAGCCCCCGGGACAGGGGGTTCGATAATTCACCCCTCCACTTT.

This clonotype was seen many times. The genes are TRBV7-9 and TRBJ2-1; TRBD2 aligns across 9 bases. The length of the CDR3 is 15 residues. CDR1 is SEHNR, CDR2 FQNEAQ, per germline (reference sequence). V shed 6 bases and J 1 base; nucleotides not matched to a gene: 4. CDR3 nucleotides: TGTGCCAGCAGGGGAGCGGGGGGATCCTACAATGAGCAGTTCTTC. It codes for CASRGAGGSYNEQFF.

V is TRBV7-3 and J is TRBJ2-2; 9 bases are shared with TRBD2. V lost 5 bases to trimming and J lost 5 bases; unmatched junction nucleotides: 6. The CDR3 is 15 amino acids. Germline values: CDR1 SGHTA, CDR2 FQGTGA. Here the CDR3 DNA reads TGTGCCAGCAGCCCAAGCGGGGGGCATACCGGGGAGCTGTTTTTT. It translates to CASSPSGGHTGELFF. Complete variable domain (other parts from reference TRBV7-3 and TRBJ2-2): GAGVSQTPSNKVTEKGKYVELRCDPISGHTALYWYRQSLGQGPEFLIYFQGTGAADDSGLPNDRFFAVRPEGSVSTLKIQRTERGDSAVYLCASSPSGGHTGELFFGEGSRLTVL.

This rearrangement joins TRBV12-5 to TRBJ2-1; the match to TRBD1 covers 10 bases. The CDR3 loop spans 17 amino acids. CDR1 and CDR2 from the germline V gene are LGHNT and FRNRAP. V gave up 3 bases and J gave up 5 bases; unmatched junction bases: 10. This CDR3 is CASGFGLDGQGDNEQFF. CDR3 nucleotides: TGTGCTAGTGGTTTTGGGCTCGACGGACAGGGGGACAATGAGCAGTTCTTC.

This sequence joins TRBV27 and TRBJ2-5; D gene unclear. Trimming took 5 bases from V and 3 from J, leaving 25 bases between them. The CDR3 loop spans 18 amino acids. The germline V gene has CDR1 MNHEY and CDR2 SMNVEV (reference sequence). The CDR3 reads CASSLTPLGLRGEETQYF. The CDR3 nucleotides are TGTGCCAGCAGTCTTACCCCCCTAGGGCTGCGAGGAGAAGAGACCCAGTACTTC.

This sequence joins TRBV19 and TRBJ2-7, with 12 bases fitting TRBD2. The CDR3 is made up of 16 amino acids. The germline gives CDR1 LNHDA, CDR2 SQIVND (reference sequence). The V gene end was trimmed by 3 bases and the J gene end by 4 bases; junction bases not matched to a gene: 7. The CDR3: CASSISTSGGLYEQYF. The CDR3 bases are TGTGCCAGTAGTATCTCAACTAGCGGGGGGTTATACGAGCAGTACTTC.

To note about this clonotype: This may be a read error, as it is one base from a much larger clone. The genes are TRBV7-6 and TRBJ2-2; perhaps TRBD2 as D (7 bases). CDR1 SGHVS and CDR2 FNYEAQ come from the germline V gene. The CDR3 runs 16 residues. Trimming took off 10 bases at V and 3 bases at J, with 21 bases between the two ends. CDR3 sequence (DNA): TGTGCCAACATCCCCGGGGCGGGGGCCTACACCGGGGAGCTGTTTTTT. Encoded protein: CANIPGAGAYTGELFF. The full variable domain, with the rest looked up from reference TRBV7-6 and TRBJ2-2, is GAGVSQSPRYKVTKRGQDVALRCDPISGHVSLYWYRQALGQGPEFLTYFNYEAQQDKSGLPNDRFSAERPEGSISTLTIQRTEQRDSAMYRCANIPGAGAYTGELFFGEGSRLTVL.

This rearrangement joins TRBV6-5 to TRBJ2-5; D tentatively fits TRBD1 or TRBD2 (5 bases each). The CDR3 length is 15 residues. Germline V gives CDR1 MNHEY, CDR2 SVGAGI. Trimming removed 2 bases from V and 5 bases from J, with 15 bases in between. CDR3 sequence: CASSYRDVAAETQYF. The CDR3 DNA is TGTGCCAGCAGTTACCGGGACGTAGCAGCCGAGACCCAGTACTTC.

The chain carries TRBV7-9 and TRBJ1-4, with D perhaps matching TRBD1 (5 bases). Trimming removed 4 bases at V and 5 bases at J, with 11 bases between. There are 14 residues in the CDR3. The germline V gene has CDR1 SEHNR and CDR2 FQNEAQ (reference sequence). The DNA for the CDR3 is TGTGCCAGCAGCTCGGGGCATCTCAATGAAAAACTGTTTTTT. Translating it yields CASSSGHLNEKLFF. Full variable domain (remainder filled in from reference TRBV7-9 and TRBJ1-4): DTGVSQNPRHKITKRGQNVTFRCDPISEHNRLYWYRQTLGQGPEFLTYFQNEAQLEKSRLLSDRFSAERPKGSFSTLEIQRTEQGDSAMYLCASSSGHLNEKLFFGSGTQLSVL.

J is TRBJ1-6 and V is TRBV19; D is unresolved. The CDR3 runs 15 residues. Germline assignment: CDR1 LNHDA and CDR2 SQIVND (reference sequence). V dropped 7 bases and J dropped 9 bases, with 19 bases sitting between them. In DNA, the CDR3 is TGTGCCAGTACCCGTTGGGAGAGTTCAAGTTCACCCCTCCACTTT. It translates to CASTRWESSSSPLHF.